A selection of T cell receptor beta chains follows, all from one sample in a study of cytomegalovirus exposure and HLA in healthy donors. The assay was immunoSEQ multiplex PCR, and TCRdb's table has in-frame clones only and misses some. The sample holds 150,000 or so clones, roughly 86% seen once. The sequencing sample was made of PBMCs. The receptors derive from a man aged 18 to 30 in good health and CMV-seropositive. The CDR3 runs from the conserved cysteine through the conserved F or W. A D gene is named only where the DNA matches it firmly. Clone size is given for some rows only: seen once, a few or many times, or a class if the clone is expanded.

v_gene	j_gene	abundance	d_gene	CDR3nt	CDR3aa
TRBV27	TRBJ2-1	-	TRBD2	TGTGCCAGCAGATCGGCGGGAGGGAACTACAATGAGCAGTTCTTC	CASRSAGGNYNEQFF
TRBV11-2	TRBJ2-7	-	-	TGTGCCAGCAGCTTAGACGGGGGAGGACTTAAGCAGTACTTC	CASSLDGGGLKQYF
TRBV12-5	TRBJ2-3	-	-	TGTGCTAGTGGTCTGGACAGTATCACAACCACAGATACGCAGTATTTT	CASGLDSITTTDTQYF
TRBV27	TRBJ1-2	-	TRBD1	TGTGCCAGCAGGACGGACAGGGACTATGGCTACACCTTC	CASRTDRDYGYTF
TRBV13	TRBJ2-3	-	-	TGTGCCAGCAGCGAAAAGGGGGGCACAGATACGCAGTATTTT	CASSEKGGTDTQYF
TRBV6-5	TRBJ2-3	-	-	TGTGCCAGCAGTTACAGCCCAGGCCTCACAGATACGCAGTATTTT	CASSYSPGLTDTQYF
TRBV18	TRBJ2-3	-	-	TGTGCCAGCTCACCGGAGTTTAGGACAGATACGCAGTATTTT	CASSPEFRTDTQYF
TRBV11-3	TRBJ1-1	-	-	TGTGCCAGCAGCTTAGGCAGGAACACTGAAGCTTTCTTT	CASSLGRNTEAFF
TRBV6-5	TRBJ2-7	-	-	TGTGCCAGCAGTTACGGGAGCAGGAGCTCCTACGAGCAGTACTTC	CASSYGSRSSYEQYF
TRBV10-3	TRBJ1-4	-	TRBD1	TGTGCCATCAGCGGGACAGGGGGGTATGAAAAACTGTTTTTT	CAISGTGGYEKLFF
TRBV30	TRBJ1-2	few	-	TGTGCCTGTCCCGCTGGACAGCAAGAGAATGGCTACACCTTC	CACPAGQQENGYTF
TRBV9	TRBJ1-1	-	-	TGTGCCAGCAGCGTAGGTGGAGGACCGGAAGCTTTCTTT	CASSVGGGPEAFF
TRBV6-5	TRBJ2-2	-	-	TGTGCCAGCAGCCCCGGAGTCACCGGGGAGCTGTTTTTT	CASSPGVTGELFF
TRBV28	TRBJ1-2	-	-	TGTGCCAGCCTCCGGGAAAACTATGGCTACACCTTC	CASLRENYGYTF
TRBV11-2	TRBJ2-5	-	-	TGTGCCAGCAGCTTAGATCAGGGTTCAGGGGAGACCCAGTACTTC	CASSLDQGSGETQYF
TRBV30	TRBJ2-3	-	-	TGTGCCCTCACCCGGACAGCAAGAGATACGCAGTATTTT	CALTRTARDTQYF
TRBV28	TRBJ2-7	-	TRBD1	TGTGCCAGCAAAAAATACAGGGGTGGCTACGAGCAGTACTTC	CASKKYRGGYEQYF
TRBV27	TRBJ2-3	-	TRBD2	TGTGCCAGCATTCCTGTGGCGGGAGCGTCAGATACGCAGTATTTT	CASIPVAGASDTQYF
TRBV14	TRBJ2-1	-	TRBD1	TGTGCCAGCAGCTATAAAGGTTACAGGGGCGATGAGCAGTTCTTC	CASSYKGYRGDEQFF
TRBV7-9	TRBJ1-2	-	TRBD1	TGTGCCAGCAGCTTAGGAGGGGGACAGGGCCGTGGCTACACCTTC	CASSLGGGQGRGYTF
TRBV6-1	TRBJ2-1	-	TRBD1	TGTGCCACCGGGACAGGGCCCTACAATGAGCAGTTCTTC	CATGTGPYNEQFF
TRBV27	TRBJ2-1	-	-	TGTGCCAGCAGCAGGACAGTATCCAATGAGCAGTTCTTC	CASSRTVSNEQFF
TRBV7-9	TRBJ1-2	-	-	TGTGCCAGCAGCCCTAGACAGGAACTAGCTAACTATGGCTACACCTTC	CASSPRQELANYGYTF
TRBV7-2	TRBJ1-5	-	TRBD1	TGTGCCAGCAGCTGGGGACAGGGGAACCAGCCCCAGCATTTT	CASSWGQGNQPQHF
TRBV6-5	TRBJ2-7	-	-	TGTGCCAGCAGTTCTAGGACAGACAACCCCTACGAGCAGTACTTC	CASSSRTDNPYEQYF
TRBV5-4	TRBJ2-1	-	-	TGTGCCAGCAGCTTGGCTGGGCCAGACAATGAGCAGTTCTTC	CASSLAGPDNEQFF
TRBV27	TRBJ1-2	-	TRBD1	TGTGCCAGCAGTTTCTCACAGGGGGCTGGCTATGGCTACACCTTC	CASSFSQGAGYGYTF
TRBV7-9	TRBJ2-1	-	TRBD1	TGTGCCAGCAGTTTCGCCCGGGACAGCTATCTAGATGAGCAGTTCTTC	CASSFARDSYLDEQFF
TRBV25-1	TRBJ2-7	-	TRBD1	TGTGCCAGCAGTGTAGGGACAGGGGGCGTCGAGCAGTACTTC	CASSVGTGGVEQYF
TRBV6-5	TRBJ1-5	-	-	TGTGCCAGCAGGTCCTTAATCAGGCCCCAGCATTTT	CASRSLIRPQHF